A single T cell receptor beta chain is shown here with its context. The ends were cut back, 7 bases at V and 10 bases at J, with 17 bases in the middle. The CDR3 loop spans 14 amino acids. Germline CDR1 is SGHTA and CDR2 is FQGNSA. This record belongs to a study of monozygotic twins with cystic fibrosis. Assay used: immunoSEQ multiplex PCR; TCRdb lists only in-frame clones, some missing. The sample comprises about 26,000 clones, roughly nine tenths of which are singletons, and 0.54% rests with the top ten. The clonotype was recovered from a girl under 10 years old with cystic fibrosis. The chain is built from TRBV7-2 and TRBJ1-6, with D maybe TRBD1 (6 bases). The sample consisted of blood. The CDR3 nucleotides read TGTGCCAGCACGGGGGGCGCGAGAGTGTCACCCCTCCACTTT. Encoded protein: CASTGGARVSPLHF.